The 20 T cell receptor beta chains below all came from one sample that was sequenced in a study of cytomegalovirus exposure and HLA in healthy donors. Researchers ran the PCR with 60 Vbeta and 13 Jbeta primers. The protocol was immunoSEQ multiplex PCR, while the TCRdb copy is restricted to in-frame clones and leaves out a portion. The sample holds fewer than 200,000 clones, 84% seen once. Sequencing was carried out using PBMCs. All receptors derive from a man aged 25-40 years in good health and CMV-seronegative.

This chain connects TRBV7-9 to TRBJ2-7; TRBD2 matches 7 bases. The CDR3 sequence is 13 residues long. The trim removed 1 base at V and 11 bases at J, leaving 8 bases unmatched. Germline CDR1 is SEHNR and CDR2 is FQNEAQ (reference sequence). Here the CDR3 DNA reads TGTGCCAGCAGCTTAGGGATCTTGGGAGGGGAGTACTTC. This encodes CASSLGILGGEYF.

The V call is TRBV7-6, the J call TRBJ2-3, with D unclear. The germline V and J ends were trimmed by 5 bases and 0 bases, with 9 bases remaining between them. This CDR3 has 14 residues. Germline V lookup: CDR1 SGHVS, CDR2 FNYEAQ. The CDR3 region is CASSPRSSTDTQYF. CDR3 bases: TGTGCCAGCAGCCCCCGTTCTAGCACAGATACGCAGTATTTT.

The V and J genes are TRBV28 and TRBJ2-2, with 8 nucleotides matching TRBD1. Unmatched junction bases numbered 17, after V lost 6 bases and J lost 8 bases. Germline CDR1 MDHEN, CDR2 SYDVKM. The CDR3 sequence is 17 residues long. DNA for the CDR3: TGTGCCAGCAGCCCCTCAGGGGGCTGGGCAATTGGGGGGGAGCTGTTTTTT. This sequence encodes CASSPSGGWAIGGELFF.

The CDR3 DNA is TGTGCCAGCAGTGACTCTGCGGGCAATCAGCCCCAGCATTTT. It encodes CASSDSAGNQPQHF. The rearrangement links TRBV6-1 to TRBJ1-5; no clear D gene. Germline V gene lookup returns CDR1 MNHNS and CDR2 SASEGT. Trimming took off 3 bases at V and 2 bases at J, with 8 bases between the two ends. The CDR3 sequence is 14 residues long.

CDR3 loop: CATSRPSGTDTQYF. The CDR3 DNA follows: TGTGCCACCAGCAGACCATCGGGCACAGATACGCAGTATTTT. V usage is TRBV15 and J usage is TRBJ2-3; D is unclear. This CDR3 is 14 amino acids long. Trimming removed 2 bases from V and 1 base from J, with 7 bases in between. The V gene's germline CDR1 is LNHNV and CDR2 YYDKDF (reference sequence).

V and J are TRBV5-1 and TRBJ2-7; maybe TRBD2 (6 bases). CDR3 length: 15 amino acids. Trimming took off 0 bases at V and 5 bases at J, with 15 bases between the two ends. CDR1 and CDR2 from the germline V gene are SGHRS and YFSETQ. The CDR3 protein is CASSLGLVVFDEQYF. CDR3 in DNA: TGCGCCAGCAGCTTGGGACTAGTAGTTTTCGACGAGCAGTACTTC.

The chain combines TRBV19 with TRBJ2-1; D remains ambiguous. Trimming cost V 6 bases and J 0 bases, with 6 bases left between them. The CDR3 covers 13 residues. The germline V gene encodes CDR1 LNHDA and CDR2 SQIVND (reference sequence). The CDR3 nucleotides are TGTGCCAGTAGCATTAGCTCCTACAATGAGCAGTTCTTC. Protein: CASSISSYNEQFF.

This clone turned up a few times. The genes are TRBV28 and TRBJ1-5, with D perhaps TRBD1 (6 bases). Germline assignment: CDR1 MDHEN and CDR2 SYDVKM. This CDR3 comprises 15 residues. Trimming took off 1 base at V and 5 bases at J, with 12 bases between the two ends. In DNA, the CDR3 is TGTGCCAGCAGTTTATCCCGGGACACTTATCAGCCCCAGCATTTT. Protein sequence: CASSLSRDTYQPQHF.

This rearrangement joins TRBV21-1 to TRBJ1-2; no check of the table's D call, TRBD1, against the DNA was made. TRBV21-1 is flagged as a pseudogene. CDR3 length: 15 residues. The CDR3 nucleotides are TGTGCCAGCAGCAAAGTAAAGGGGAATAACTATGGCTACACCTTC. This translates into CASSKVKGNNYGYTF.

V is TRBV9 and J is TRBJ2-3, with 9 bases lining up with TRBD2. Germline CDR1 and CDR2: SGDLS and YYNGEE. CDR3 length: 14 residues. Unmatched junction bases numbered 4, after V lost 3 bases and J lost 5 bases. CDR3 residues: CASSASGKLDTQYF. Written as DNA, the CDR3 is TGTGCCAGCAGCGCTAGCGGGAAGTTAGATACGCAGTATTTT.

The rearrangement joins TRBV27 to TRBJ1-2; 9 bases agree with TRBD1. Germline V gene sequence: CDR1 MNHEY, CDR2 SMNVEV (reference sequence). CDR3 length: 19 amino acids. V shed 7 bases and J 0 bases; nucleotides not matched to a gene: 18. CDR3 sequence reads: CASTLTGQGAHSTNYGYTF. CDR3 sequence (DNA): TGTGCCAGCACCCTAACGGGACAGGGAGCCCACTCAACTAACTATGGCTACACCTTC.

This chain connects TRBV6-1 to TRBJ2-5; 10 bases are a match to TRBD2. The germline CDR1 and CDR2 sequences are MNHNS and SASEGT. CDR3 size: 16 residues. V dropped 1 base and J dropped 3; count of bases not matched to a gene: 5. CDR3 nucleotides: TGTGCCAGCAGTGAAGACCTAGCGGGGGAAGAAGAGACCCAGTACTTC. It encodes CASSEDLAGEEETQYF.

The rearrangement links TRBV5-1 to TRBJ2-1; 12 bases match TRBD1. This CDR3 is 17 amino acids long. Losses at the gene ends were 4 bases for V and 1 base for J; bases not matched to a gene: 6. Germline V gene sequence: CDR1 SGHRS, CDR2 YFSETQ. The CDR3 DNA sequence: TGCGCCAGCAGCATAGGGACAGGGGGCCTATCCTACAATGAGCAGTTCTTC. It codes for CASSIGTGGLSYNEQFF.

This CDR3 reads CASSLGTGDQPQHF. CDR3 DNA: TGTGCCAGCAGTTTAGGGACAGGCGATCAGCCCCAGCATTTT. The chain joins TRBV5-5 to TRBJ1-5, with 8 bases fitting TRBD1. V lost 5 bases to trimming and J lost 5 bases; unmatched junction nucleotides: 6. This CDR3 spans 14 amino acids. Germline V CDR1 and CDR2: SGHKS, YYEKEE (reference sequence).

In this sample, this clone turned up a few times. The rearrangement joins TRBV7-3 to TRBJ2-3, with 7 nucleotides matching TRBD1. Germline CDR1 reads SGHTA; CDR2 reads FQGTGA. The CDR3 is made up of 14 amino acids. V shed 5 bases, J shed 6 bases, and the junction held 8 bases outside the gene matches. The CDR3 is CASSPTGRRDTQYF. CDR3 coding DNA: TGTGCCAGCAGCCCGACAGGGCGCAGGGATACGCAGTATTTT. Complete variable domain (other parts from reference TRBV7-3 and TRBJ2-3): GAGVSQTPSNKVTEKGKYVELRCDPISGHTALYWYRQSLGQGPEFLIYFQGTGAADDSGLPNDRFFAVRPEGSVSTLKIQRTERGDSAVYLCASSPTGRRDTQYFGPGTRLTVL.

V and J are TRBV11-3 and TRBJ2-2; D not resolved. The CDR3 runs 11 residues. V lost 7 bases to trimming and J lost 2 bases, with 2 bases between them. CDR1 and CDR2 (germline): SGHNT, YENEEA. The CDR3 sequence is CASTNTGELFF. The CDR3 DNA follows: TGTGCCAGCACTAACACCGGGGAGCTGTTTTTT.

The rearrangement joins TRBV4-3 to TRBJ2-7, with D perhaps matching TRBD2 (6 bases). The CDR3 sequence is 14 residues long. Between the trimmed V and J ends, which lost 4 bases and 3 bases, there was a span of 13 bases. Looked up from germline, CDR1 is LGHNA and CDR2 is YSLEER. For the CDR3, the DNA is TGCGCCAGCAGCCCCTTCCACGGGGGCTACGAGCAGTACTTC. This codes for CASSPFHGGYEQYF.

This clone has a single count. V gene TRBV10-3 combines with J gene TRBJ1-2; D gene unclear. Germline V gene data show CDR1 as ENHRY and CDR2 as SYGVKD. There are 16 residues in the CDR3. Between the trimmed V and J ends, which lost 0 bases and 4 bases, there was a span of 15 bases. The DNA of the CDR3 is TGTGCCATCAGTGAGTCCGGGCTTCGGGGTAGCTATGGCTACACCTTC. It is translated as CAISESGLRGSYGYTF.

CDR3 residues: CASSLVGTSGRANGNEQFF. CDR3 DNA: TGCGCCAGCAGCTTAGTCGGGACTAGCGGGAGGGCCAATGGGAATGAGCAGTTCTTC. The V gene is TRBV5-1, the J gene TRBJ2-1, with 16 bases matching TRBD2. The junction had 12 bases not matched to a gene; V was cut back by 2 bases and J by 7 bases. CDR3 length: 19 amino acids. Looked up from germline, CDR1 is SGHRS and CDR2 is YFSETQ. Full variable domain (outside the CDR3, taken from reference TRBV5-1 and TRBJ2-1): KAGVTQTPRYLIKTRGQQVTLSCSPISGHRSVSWYQQTPGQGLQFLFEYFSETQRNKGNFPGRFSGRQFSNSRSEMNVSTLELGDSALYLCASSLVGTSGRANGNEQFFGPGTRLTVL.

The chain has TRBV10-1 and TRBJ2-6; D ambiguous. The CDR3 has 16 residues. The germline gives CDR1 WNHNN, CDR2 SYGVQD (reference sequence). Trimming took off 10 bases at V and 0 bases at J, with 16 bases between the two ends. CDR3: CATTRQSISGANVLTF. The CDR3 region has the DNA TGCGCCACTACGAGGCAGTCAATCTCTGGGGCCAACGTCCTGACTTTC.